This is a list of T cell receptor beta chains from one sample in a study of cytomegalovirus exposure and HLA in healthy donors. TCRdb keeps only in-frame clones here, not all; method: immunoSEQ multiplex PCR. Of around 130,000 clones in the sample, 80% are singletons; the top ten hold 1%. Source material: PBMCs. The receptors shown here come from a man aged 35-49 years in good health and CMV-seronegative. The CDR3 runs from the conserved cysteine through the conserved F or W. Rows give clone size only sometimes, using once, few, many, or a class for an expanded clone.

clone size: NA; J gene: TRBJ1-5; V gene: TRBV30; CDR3 length: 13; CDR3 protein: CAWSETGNQPQHF
clone size: NA; J gene: TRBJ1-5; V gene: TRBV27; CDR3 length: 22; CDR3 protein: CAPKRGKDDLFADPVRRGPQHF
clone size: NA; J gene: TRBJ2-7; V gene: TRBV28; CDR3 length: 13; CDR3 protein: CASSVTGPYEQYF
clone size: NA; J gene: TRBJ1-2; V gene: TRBV7-9; CDR3 length: 15; CDR3 protein: CASSNYGQGSGGYTF
clone size: NA; J gene: TRBJ1-1; V gene: TRBV28; CDR3 length: 12; CDR3 protein: CASSQSTIGAFF
clone size: NA; J gene: TRBJ2-7; V gene: TRBV6-1; CDR3 length: 13; CDR3 protein: CASSEVQGYEQYF
clone size: NA; J gene: TRBJ1-4; V gene: TRBV2; CDR3 length: 14; CDR3 protein: CASSERRQPEKLFF
clone size: NA; J gene: TRBJ1-1; V gene: TRBV2; CDR3 length: 11; CDR3 protein: CASRDTGGAFF
clone size: NA; J gene: TRBJ1-5; V gene: TRBV2; CDR3 length: 14; CDR3 protein: CASSQTGVNQPQHF
clone size: NA; J gene: TRBJ1-1; V gene: TRBV7-9; CDR3 length: 13; CDR3 protein: CASSSTGNTEAFF
clone size: NA; J gene: TRBJ1-5; V gene: TRBV6-6; CDR3 length: 14; CDR3 protein: CASSYRQGNQPQHF
clone size: once; J gene: TRBJ1-5; V gene: TRBV28; CDR3 length: 13; CDR3 protein: CASRGQSDQPQHF
clone size: NA; J gene: TRBJ1-2; V gene: TRBV7-2; CDR3 length: 14; CDR3 protein: CASSPRVFNYGYTF
clone size: once; J gene: TRBJ1-1; V gene: TRBV29-1; CDR3 length: 11; CDR3 protein: CSAYFNTEAFF
clone size: NA; J gene: TRBJ2-2; V gene: TRBV6-5; CDR3 length: 14; CDR3 protein: CASSSDRGNGELFF
clone size: NA; J gene: TRBJ2-7; V gene: TRBV5-1; CDR3 length: 13; CDR3 protein: CASSSTGDREQYF
clone size: once; J gene: TRBJ2-5; V gene: TRBV7-2; CDR3 length: 13; CDR3 protein: CASSLGQGQTQYF
clone size: NA; J gene: TRBJ2-5; V gene: TRBV21-1; CDR3 length: 17; CDR3 protein: CASSPKRTVVRQETQYF
clone size: once; J gene: TRBJ2-1; V gene: TRBV7-9; CDR3 length: 17; CDR3 protein: CASRPNPGQSSYNEQFF
clone size: NA; J gene: TRBJ2-7; V gene: TRBV2; CDR3 length: 12; CDR3 protein: CASSVSGFEQYF
clone size: NA; J gene: TRBJ1-2; V gene: TRBV2; CDR3 length: 15; CDR3 protein: CAGTGRLHTNYGYTF
clone size: NA; J gene: TRBJ1-1; V gene: TRBV28; CDR3 length: 13; CDR3 protein: CASNLQANTEAFF
clone size: NA; J gene: TRBJ2-1; V gene: TRBV28; CDR3 length: 16; CDR3 protein: CASSLGGSLSVNEQFF
clone size: NA; J gene: TRBJ2-5; V gene: TRBV5-1; CDR3 length: 14; CDR3 protein: CASSFADSQETQYF
clone size: few; J gene: TRBJ2-1; V gene: TRBV5-1; CDR3 length: 15; CDR3 protein: CASSRGQGFYNEQFF
clone size: NA; J gene: NA; V gene: TRBV5-6; CDR3 length: 15; CDR3 protein: CASSFGLAGPYEQYF
clone size: NA; J gene: TRBJ1-4; V gene: TRBV11-2; CDR3 length: 15; CDR3 protein: CASSLMAGMWEKLFF
clone size: NA; J gene: TRBJ2-1; V gene: TRBV7-2; CDR3 length: 15; CDR3 protein: CASSLAGDQYNEQFF
clone size: NA; J gene: TRBJ2-5; V gene: TRBV2; CDR3 length: 13; CDR3 protein: CASMSGGPETQYF
clone size: NA; J gene: TRBJ2-1; V gene: TRBV10-2; CDR3 length: 15; CDR3 protein: CASIRSRGRNNEQFF
clone size: NA; J gene: TRBJ2-1; V gene: TRBV5-4; CDR3 length: 16; CDR3 protein: CASSLGPEASYNEQFF
clone size: NA; J gene: TRBJ2-7; V gene: TRBV4-1; CDR3 length: 15; CDR3 protein: CASSQTGTGTYEQYF
clone size: NA; J gene: TRBJ1-2; V gene: TRBV28; CDR3 length: 18; CDR3 protein: CASSLSGGGQIPIYGYTF
clone size: NA; J gene: TRBJ1-1; V gene: TRBV7-2; CDR3 length: 14; CDR3 protein: CASSQGHGNTEAFF
clone size: NA; J gene: TRBJ1-1; V gene: TRBV7-2; CDR3 length: 14; CDR3 protein: CASSSRQGGTEAFF
clone size: NA; J gene: TRBJ2-3; V gene: TRBV28; CDR3 length: 13; CDR3 protein: CASSRGRADTQYF
clone size: NA; J gene: TRBJ2-2; V gene: TRBV19; CDR3 length: 15; CDR3 protein: CASSINPGGAGELFF
clone size: NA; J gene: TRBJ1-5; V gene: TRBV7-8; CDR3 length: 14; CDR3 protein: CASSSTDSNQPQHF
clone size: once; J gene: TRBJ2-2; V gene: TRBV2; CDR3 length: 16; CDR3 protein: CASSQGRGIQSGELFF
clone size: NA; J gene: TRBJ2-1; V gene: TRBV7-3; CDR3 length: 14; CDR3 protein: CASSPLRVSNEQFF
clone size: NA; J gene: TRBJ2-5; V gene: TRBV15; CDR3 length: 15; CDR3 protein: CATSRDQGLQETQYF
clone size: NA; J gene: TRBJ2-7; V gene: TRBV7-8; CDR3 length: 15; CDR3 protein: CASSLVPGQIYEQYF
clone size: NA; J gene: TRBJ2-1; V gene: TRBV5-1; CDR3 length: 14; CDR3 protein: CASSVTGGYNEQFF
clone size: NA; J gene: TRBJ2-3; V gene: TRBV7-8; CDR3 length: 16; CDR3 protein: CASSGPTGVTTDTQYF